These T cell receptor beta chains were read from a single sample in a study of T-cell memory formation after mild COVID-19. TCRdb reprocessed the 5' RACE reads with MiXCR, giving one entry per CDR3 protein. The sample carries around 510,000 distinct CDR3 sequences, about a fifth recorded once. Source material: PBMCs or a T cell subset sorted from them (not recorded which). The origin of the receptors is an adult woman who had mild COVID-19 (a few samples of this study predate the infection). Cell type and time point are not known. Each CDR3 is given with its conserved first and last residue. The D gene is left open where the match is weak. Clone size appears in some rows only: once, few, many, or a class for an expanded clone.

clone_size: .; d_call: TRBD1; j_call: TRBJ1-1; v_call: TRBV12-3/TRBV12-4; cdr3_nt: TGTGCCAGCAGGCTGGGACAGCCCAACACTGAAGCTTTCTTT; cdr3_aa: CASRLGQPNTEAFF
clone_size: .; d_call: .; j_call: TRBJ1-1; v_call: TRBV25-1; cdr3_nt: TGTGCCACCTCCAAGGGGCTGAACACTGAAGCTTTCTTT; cdr3_aa: CATSKGLNTEAFF
clone_size: few; d_call: TRBD1; j_call: TRBJ1-2; v_call: TRBV29-1; cdr3_nt: TGCAGCTCAGAGACCGGGACAGGGTACAATGGCTACACCTTC; cdr3_aa: CSSETGTGYNGYTF
clone_size: few; d_call: .; j_call: TRBJ2-3; v_call: TRBV7-9; cdr3_nt: TGTGCCAGCAGCTTAGACTCAGAGAGACACACAGATACGCAGTATTTT; cdr3_aa: CASSLDSERHTDTQYF
clone_size: .; d_call: .; j_call: TRBJ2-5; v_call: TRBV3-1; cdr3_nt: TGTGCCAGCAGCCACCCGATTCGGACAGACGAAGAGACCCAGTACTTC; cdr3_aa: CASSHPIRTDEETQYF
clone_size: many; d_call: .; j_call: TRBJ2-3; v_call: TRBV7-2; cdr3_nt: TGTGCCAGCAGCCAGACGTTGGATACGCAGTATTTT; cdr3_aa: CASSQTLDTQYF
clone_size: .; d_call: TRBD1; j_call: TRBJ2-7; v_call: TRBV20-1; cdr3_nt: TGCAGTGCTAGCACCGGGACAGGGAGTGACTACGAGCAGTACTTC; cdr3_aa: CSASTGTGSDYEQYF
clone_size: few; d_call: .; j_call: TRBJ2-1; v_call: TRBV25-1; cdr3_nt: TGTGCCAGCAGTGAATTTGGCGGGACCGTCTCCTACAATGAGCAGTTCTTC; cdr3_aa: CASSEFGGTVSYNEQFF
clone_size: few; d_call: .; j_call: TRBJ2-5; v_call: TRBV25-1; cdr3_nt: TGTGCCAGCAGTGAAGCGGGGTTGGCGAAAGAGACCCAGTACTTC; cdr3_aa: CASSEAGLAKETQYF
clone_size: .; d_call: TRBD1; j_call: TRBJ2-4; v_call: TRBV29-1; cdr3_nt: TGCAGCGTTGAGGGTTGGGCAGGGGGTTCGGACATTCAGTACTTC; cdr3_aa: CSVEGWAGGSDIQYF
clone_size: once; d_call: .; j_call: TRBJ1-2; v_call: TRBV7-9; cdr3_nt: TGTGCCAGCAGCTTAGGAGGGAGTGTGATCGGCTACACCTTC; cdr3_aa: CASSLGGSVIGYTF
clone_size: .; d_call: .; j_call: TRBJ1-4; v_call: TRBV30; cdr3_nt: TGTGCCTGGAGTGTACTGGTATGGGAAAAACTGTTTTTT; cdr3_aa: CAWSVLVWEKLFF
clone_size: .; d_call: TRBD1; j_call: TRBJ1-5; v_call: TRBV6-1; cdr3_nt: TGTGCCAGCATGAAGGACAGGGGCCGGGGAGACCGTCAGCCCCAGCATTTT; cdr3_aa: CASMKDRGRGDRQPQHF
clone_size: many; d_call: TRBD1; j_call: TRBJ2-1; v_call: TRBV7-7; cdr3_nt: TGTGCTAGCAGCTTAGCGTGGACAGGCAACAATGAGCAGTTCTTC; cdr3_aa: CASSLAWTGNNEQFF
clone_size: .; d_call: .; j_call: TRBJ1-4; v_call: TRBV2; cdr3_nt: TGTGCCAGCAGTGATTTGGCGGAAAAACTGTTTTTT; cdr3_aa: CASSDLAEKLFF
clone_size: few; d_call: .; j_call: TRBJ2-2; v_call: TRBV6-5; cdr3_nt: TGTGCCAGCAGTTACCAGGGGGGGAGCACCGGGGAGCTGTTTTTT; cdr3_aa: CASSYQGGSTGELFF
clone_size: few; d_call: TRBD2; j_call: TRBJ2-1; v_call: TRBV12-3/TRBV12-4; cdr3_nt: TGTGCCAGCAGAGCGCTAGCGGCTACCTACAATGAGCAGTTCTTC; cdr3_aa: CASRALAATYNEQFF
clone_size: .; d_call: .; j_call: TRBJ1-2; v_call: TRBV7-2; cdr3_nt: TGTGCCAGCAGCTTCGGGGGGGGCTATGGCTACACCTTC; cdr3_aa: CASSFGGGYGYTF
clone_size: .; d_call: .; j_call: TRBJ1-2; v_call: TRBV24-1; cdr3_nt: TGTGCCACCCGAGGGGGAGCTAACTATGGCTACACCTTC; cdr3_aa: CATRGGANYGYTF
clone_size: .; d_call: TRBD1; j_call: TRBJ2-2; v_call: TRBV24-1; cdr3_nt: TGTGCCACCAGCAGACAGGGGAGGTACGGGGAGCTGTTTTTT; cdr3_aa: CATSRQGRYGELFF
clone_size: few; d_call: .; j_call: TRBJ2-3; v_call: TRBV20-1; cdr3_nt: TGCAGTGCTAGAGATTGGGTTACGCAGTATTTT; cdr3_aa: CSARDWVTQYF
clone_size: .; d_call: .; j_call: TRBJ1-4; v_call: TRBV9; cdr3_nt: TGTGCCAGCAGCGTAGGGTGGGCCACTAATGAAAAACTGTTTTTT; cdr3_aa: CASSVGWATNEKLFF
clone_size: .; d_call: TRBD1; j_call: TRBJ1-2; v_call: TRBV12-3/TRBV12-4; cdr3_nt: TGTGCCAGCAGTTCAAGGACAGGGCAATATGGCTACACCTTC; cdr3_aa: CASSSRTGQYGYTF
clone_size: .; d_call: TRBD1; j_call: TRBJ2-7; v_call: TRBV7-9; cdr3_nt: TGTGCCAGCAGGTCCGGGACAGCCTACGAGCAGTACTTC; cdr3_aa: CASRSGTAYEQYF
clone_size: few; d_call: .; j_call: TRBJ2-5; v_call: TRBV5-5; cdr3_nt: TGTGCCAGCAGCTTGGGGGACGGCGGGGAGACCCAGTACTTC; cdr3_aa: CASSLGDGGETQYF
clone_size: few; d_call: TRBD1; j_call: TRBJ2-5; v_call: TRBV15; cdr3_nt: TGTGCCACCAGCAGCCCGGGACAGGGGGAGGAGACCCAGTACTTC; cdr3_aa: CATSSPGQGEETQYF
clone_size: .; d_call: .; j_call: TRBJ1-5; v_call: TRBV29-1; cdr3_nt: TGCAGCGTAGTGTGGGGGAGCAATCAGCCCCAGCATTTT; cdr3_aa: CSVVWGSNQPQHF
clone_size: few; d_call: .; j_call: TRBJ1-2; v_call: TRBV13; cdr3_nt: TGTGCCAGCAGCTTCCCTCAAGACTATGGCTACACCTTC; cdr3_aa: CASSFPQDYGYTF
clone_size: .; d_call: TRBD1; j_call: TRBJ1-1; v_call: TRBV5-1; cdr3_nt: TGCGCCAGCAGCTTTTTGTACCGGGACAGTTACACTGAAGCTTTCTTT; cdr3_aa: CASSFLYRDSYTEAFF
clone_size: .; d_call: .; j_call: TRBJ2-3; v_call: TRBV10-3; cdr3_nt: TGTGCCATCAGTGGTGGCGGGGAGGCCGCAGATACGCAGTATTTT; cdr3_aa: CAISGGGEAADTQYF
clone_size: few; d_call: TRBD2; j_call: TRBJ2-3; v_call: TRBV3-1; cdr3_nt: TGTGCCAGCACCCGGGGGGGGAGCGGCACAGATACGCAGTATTTT; cdr3_aa: CASTRGGSGTDTQYF
clone_size: .; d_call: .; j_call: TRBJ1-2; v_call: TRBV9; cdr3_nt: TGTGCCAGCAGCCCTCAGCGGGGCTACACCTTC; cdr3_aa: CASSPQRGYTF
clone_size: .; d_call: TRBD1; j_call: TRBJ1-5; v_call: TRBV12-3/TRBV12-4; cdr3_nt: TGTGCCAGCAGTCCCCCCATAGACAGGGATCAGCCCCAGCATTTT; cdr3_aa: CASSPPIDRDQPQHF
clone_size: few; d_call: TRBD1; j_call: TRBJ2-3; v_call: TRBV11-2; cdr3_nt: TGTGCCAGCAGCTCTAGATCGGGACAGGCTAAAGATACGCAGTATTTT; cdr3_aa: CASSSRSGQAKDTQYF
clone_size: .; d_call: TRBD2; j_call: TRBJ2-3; v_call: TRBV6-1; cdr3_nt: TGTGCCAGCAGTCGACTAGCGGGAGCCCCAGATACGCAGTATTTT; cdr3_aa: CASSRLAGAPDTQYF
clone_size: few; d_call: TRBD1; j_call: TRBJ2-3; v_call: TRBV5-1; cdr3_nt: TGCGCCAGCAGCCCGGGACAGCATCCCGATACGCAGTATTTT; cdr3_aa: CASSPGQHPDTQYF
clone_size: .; d_call: TRBD2; j_call: TRBJ2-7; v_call: TRBV29-1; cdr3_nt: TGCAGCGTCCCCTCTGGGGGGGGCTCCTACGAGCAGTACTTC; cdr3_aa: CSVPSGGGSYEQYF
clone_size: .; d_call: TRBD1; j_call: TRBJ1-5; v_call: TRBV9; cdr3_nt: TGTGCCAGCAGCGCCGTCGGGACAGACAATCAGCCCCAGCATTTT; cdr3_aa: CASSAVGTDNQPQHF
clone_size: .; d_call: .; j_call: TRBJ2-3; v_call: TRBV6-5; cdr3_nt: TGTGCCAGCAGCCGATCCCCAGCAGATACGCAGTATTTT; cdr3_aa: CASSRSPADTQYF
clone_size: .; d_call: .; j_call: TRBJ1-3; v_call: TRBV9; cdr3_nt: TGTGCCAGCAGCGTAGAAACGGCATACTCTGGAAACACCATATATTTT; cdr3_aa: CASSVETAYSGNTIYF
clone_size: .; d_call: TRBD1; j_call: TRBJ2-7; v_call: TRBV5-4; cdr3_nt: TGTGCCAGCAGCAACCGGGACAGGGGGCATCACGAGCAGTACTTC; cdr3_aa: CASSNRDRGHHEQYF
clone_size: .; d_call: .; j_call: TRBJ2-1; v_call: TRBV5-6; cdr3_nt: TGTGCCAGCAGGTTGACAAGGAATGAGCAGTTCTTC; cdr3_aa: CASRLTRNEQFF
clone_size: .; d_call: .; j_call: TRBJ2-7; v_call: TRBV7-9; cdr3_nt: TGTGCCGCCCAAGGTGGAGGGACCTACGAGCAGTACTTC; cdr3_aa: CAAQGGGTYEQYF
clone_size: few; d_call: .; j_call: TRBJ1-3; v_call: TRBV30; cdr3_nt: TGTGCCTGGAAAAGCTTTAGAGAAGGACCCATATATTTT; cdr3_aa: CAWKSFREGPIYF
clone_size: .; d_call: .; j_call: TRBJ2-3; v_call: TRBV7-3; cdr3_nt: TGTGCCAGCAGCTCCTCCCAAGGTAGCACAGATACGCAGTATTTT; cdr3_aa: CASSSSQGSTDTQYF
clone_size: many; d_call: .; j_call: TRBJ1-1; v_call: TRBV10-3; cdr3_nt: TGTGCCATCACCAGGACACTCACCGGCACTGAAGCTTTCTTT; cdr3_aa: CAITRTLTGTEAFF
clone_size: many; d_call: .; j_call: TRBJ2-2; v_call: TRBV12-3/TRBV12-4; cdr3_nt: TGTGCCAGCAGCCGCGACAGTGAGGGGGAGCTGTTTTTT; cdr3_aa: CASSRDSEGELFF
clone_size: .; d_call: .; j_call: TRBJ2-3; v_call: TRBV7-3; cdr3_nt: TGTGCCAGCAGCTTTAACAGGGATGATACGCAGTATTTT; cdr3_aa: CASSFNRDDTQYF
clone_size: few; d_call: .; j_call: TRBJ2-2; v_call: TRBV3-1; cdr3_nt: TGTGCCAGCACCGCGGGGACAACCGGGGAGCTGTTTTTT; cdr3_aa: CASTAGTTGELFF
clone_size: .; d_call: .; j_call: TRBJ2-7; v_call: TRBV28; cdr3_nt: TGTGCCAGCAGTTTTGAGGATCCCTACGAGCAGTACTTC; cdr3_aa: CASSFEDPYEQYF
clone_size: .; d_call: .; j_call: TRBJ2-7; v_call: TRBV27; cdr3_nt: TGTGCCAGCAGCTTTACCCATGGGGAGCAGTACTTC; cdr3_aa: CASSFTHGEQYF
clone_size: few; d_call: TRBD1; j_call: TRBJ1-2; v_call: TRBV5-1; cdr3_nt: TGCGCCAGCAGCTTGGCCCCCGACAGGGGCGGCGGCTACACCTTC; cdr3_aa: CASSLAPDRGGGYTF
clone_size: .; d_call: .; j_call: TRBJ1-6; v_call: TRBV5-1; cdr3_nt: TGCGCCAGCAGCTTGAATTCTGGAGGCATTGTGGATAATTCACCCCTCCACTTT; cdr3_aa: CASSLNSGGIVDNSPLHF
clone_size: .; d_call: .; j_call: TRBJ2-3; v_call: TRBV5-1; cdr3_nt: TGCGCCAGCAGCTTCCGAAACGGCTACACAGATACGCAGTATTTT; cdr3_aa: CASSFRNGYTDTQYF
clone_size: .; d_call: TRBD2; j_call: TRBJ2-5; v_call: TRBV15; cdr3_nt: TGTGCCACCAGCAGGGGACTAGCGGGGGCCTCAAAGGAAGAGACCCAGTACTTC; cdr3_aa: CATSRGLAGASKEETQYF
clone_size: .; d_call: .; j_call: TRBJ2-7; v_call: TRBV6-6; cdr3_nt: TGTGCCAGCAGTTACGGGGTGGTGATTTACGAGCAGTACTTC; cdr3_aa: CASSYGVVIYEQYF
clone_size: .; d_call: .; j_call: TRBJ1-1; v_call: TRBV12-3/TRBV12-4; cdr3_nt: TGTGCCAGCAGTTGGCCTCTCGAAGCTTTCTTT; cdr3_aa: CASSWPLEAFF
clone_size: .; d_call: .; j_call: TRBJ2-1; v_call: TRBV20-1; cdr3_nt: TGCAGTGCTAGAGTGGGCGGGCCTGAGCAGTTCTTC; cdr3_aa: CSARVGGPEQFF
clone_size: few; d_call: .; j_call: TRBJ1-2; v_call: TRBV12-3/TRBV12-4; cdr3_nt: TGTGCCAGCAAGAGAAGCTCCCAGGATGGCTACACCTTC; cdr3_aa: CASKRSSQDGYTF